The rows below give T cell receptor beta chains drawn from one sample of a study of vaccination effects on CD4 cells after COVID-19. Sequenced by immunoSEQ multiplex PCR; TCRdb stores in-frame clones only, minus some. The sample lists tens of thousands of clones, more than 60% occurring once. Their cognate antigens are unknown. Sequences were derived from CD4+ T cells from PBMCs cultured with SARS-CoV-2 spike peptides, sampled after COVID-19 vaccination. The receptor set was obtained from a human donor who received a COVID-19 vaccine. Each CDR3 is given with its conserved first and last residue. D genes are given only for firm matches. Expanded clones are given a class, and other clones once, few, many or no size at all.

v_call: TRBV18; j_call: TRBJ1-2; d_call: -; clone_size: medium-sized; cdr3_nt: TGTGCCAGCTCACGGGGAGAGAGGAACTATGGCTACACCTTC; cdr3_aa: CASSRGERNYGYTF
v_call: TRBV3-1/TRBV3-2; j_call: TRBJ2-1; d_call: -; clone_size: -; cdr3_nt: TGTGCCAGCAGCCAAGTACTGGGGGGCAATGAGCAGTTCTTC; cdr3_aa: CASSQVLGGNEQFF
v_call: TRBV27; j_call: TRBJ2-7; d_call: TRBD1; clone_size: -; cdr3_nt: TGTGCCAGCACCTTAAGGTCACGGACAGGAGTCTACGAGCAGTACTTC; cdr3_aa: CASTLRSRTGVYEQYF
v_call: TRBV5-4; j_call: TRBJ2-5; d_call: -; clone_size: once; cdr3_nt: TGTGCCAGCAGCTTGCCGGGCCAAGGGGGAGAGACCCAGTACTTC; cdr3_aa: CASSLPGQGGETQYF
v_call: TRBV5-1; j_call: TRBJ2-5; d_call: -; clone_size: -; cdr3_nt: TGCGCCAGCAGTACAGGGTTTTTGGAGACCCAGTACTTC; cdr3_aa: CASSTGFLETQYF
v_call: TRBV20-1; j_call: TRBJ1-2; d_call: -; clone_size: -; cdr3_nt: TGCAGTGCTAGTACAGATGGCTATGGCTACACCTTC; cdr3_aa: CSASTDGYGYTF
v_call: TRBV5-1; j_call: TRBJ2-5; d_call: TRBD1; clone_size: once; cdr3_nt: TGCGCCAGCAGCTTCACCGGGACAGGGGCTGGGGAGACCCAGTACTTC; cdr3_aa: CASSFTGTGAGETQYF
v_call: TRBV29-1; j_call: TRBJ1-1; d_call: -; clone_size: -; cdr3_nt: TGCAGCGTTCAGCAGACGAACACTGAAGCTTTCTTT; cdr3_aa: CSVQQTNTEAFF
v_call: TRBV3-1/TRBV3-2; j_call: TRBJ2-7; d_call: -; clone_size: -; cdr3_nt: TGTGCCAGCAGCCCACTACTTACAGGGAGCGAGCAGTACTTC; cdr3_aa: CASSPLLTGSEQYF
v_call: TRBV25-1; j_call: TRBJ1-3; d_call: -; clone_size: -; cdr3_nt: TGTGCCAGCAGTGGATCCCGACGAAGCTCTGGAAACACCATATATTTT; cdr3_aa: CASSGSRRSSGNTIYF
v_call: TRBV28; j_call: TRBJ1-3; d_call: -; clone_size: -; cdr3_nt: TGTGCCAGCAGTTTAGTATCCAGGATCTCTGGAAACACCATATATTTT; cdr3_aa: CASSLVSRISGNTIYF
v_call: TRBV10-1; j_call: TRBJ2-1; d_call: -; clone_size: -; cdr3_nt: TGCGCCAGCAGTGATGTAACTGCTAGCTCCTACAATGAGCAGTTCTTC; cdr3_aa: CASSDVTASSYNEQFF
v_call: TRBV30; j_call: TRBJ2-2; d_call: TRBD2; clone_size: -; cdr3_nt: TGTGCCTGGGGACTAGAGTCCGGGGAGCTGTTTTTT; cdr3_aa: CAWGLESGELFF
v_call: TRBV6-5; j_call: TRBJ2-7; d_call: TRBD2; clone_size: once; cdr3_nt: TGTGCCAGCAGTTACCGGGGGGGCTACGAGCAGTACTTC; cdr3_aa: CASSYRGGYEQYF
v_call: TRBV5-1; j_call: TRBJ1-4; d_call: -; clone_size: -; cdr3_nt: TGCGCCAGCAGCTCGGGGCGTACAGAATTTAATGAAAAACTGTTTTTT; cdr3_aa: CASSSGRTEFNEKLFF
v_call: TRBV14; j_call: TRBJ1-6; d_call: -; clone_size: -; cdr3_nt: TGTGCCAGCAGCCAACCTCCCGGGACACCTATTAGTCATAATTCACCCCTCCACTTT; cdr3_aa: CASSQPPGTPISHNSPLHF
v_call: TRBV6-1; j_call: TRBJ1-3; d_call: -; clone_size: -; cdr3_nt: TGTGCCAGCAGTGAATTGGGGGCTGGAAACACCATATATTTT; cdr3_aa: CASSELGAGNTIYF
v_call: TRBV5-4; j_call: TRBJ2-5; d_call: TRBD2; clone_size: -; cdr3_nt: TGTGCCAGCAGCCCCGGACTAGCGCAAGAGACCCAGTACTTC; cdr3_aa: CASSPGLAQETQYF
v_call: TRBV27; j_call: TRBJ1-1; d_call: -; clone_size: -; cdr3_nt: TGTGCCAGCAGGATACGAATGAACACTGAAGCTTTCTTT; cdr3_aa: CASRIRMNTEAFF
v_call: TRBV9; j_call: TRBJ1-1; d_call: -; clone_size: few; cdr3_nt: TGTGCCAGCGGTAGGGTGGACACTGAAGCTTTCTTT; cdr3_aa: CASGRVDTEAFF
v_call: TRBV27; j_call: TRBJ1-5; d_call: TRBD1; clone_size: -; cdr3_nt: TGTGCCAGCAGTTTATCCGGGACAGGGATTGTACAGCCCCAGCATTTT; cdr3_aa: CASSLSGTGIVQPQHF
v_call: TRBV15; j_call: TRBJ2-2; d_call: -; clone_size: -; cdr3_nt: TGTGCCACCAGCAGAGGGTTTGGATGGAGTGGTGGCGGGGAGCTGTTTTTT; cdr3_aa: CATSRGFGWSGGGELFF
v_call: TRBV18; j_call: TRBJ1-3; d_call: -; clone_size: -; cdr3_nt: TGTGCCAGCTCATGGGACACGTCCTCTGGAAACACCATATATTTT; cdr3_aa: CASSWDTSSGNTIYF
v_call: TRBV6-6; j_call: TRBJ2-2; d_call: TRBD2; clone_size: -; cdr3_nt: TGTGCCAGCAGAAAAGCGGGAGCGGGCACCGGGGAGCTGTTTTTT; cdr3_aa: CASRKAGAGTGELFF
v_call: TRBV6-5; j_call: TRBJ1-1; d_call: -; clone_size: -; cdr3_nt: TGTGCCAGCATGAATCTGAACACTGAAGCTTTCTTT; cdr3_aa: CASMNLNTEAFF
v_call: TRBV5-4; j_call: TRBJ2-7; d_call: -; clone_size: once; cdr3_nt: TGTGCCAGCAGCTTGGTTCTCGGCGAGCAGTACTTC; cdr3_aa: CASSLVLGEQYF
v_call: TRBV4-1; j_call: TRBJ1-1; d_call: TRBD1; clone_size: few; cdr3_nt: TGCGCCAGCAGCCAAGAATGGGGGACAGGGGGCTCGGGGCGGTTT; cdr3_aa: CASSQEWGTGGSGRF
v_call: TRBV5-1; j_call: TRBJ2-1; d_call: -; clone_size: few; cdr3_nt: TGCGCCAGCAGCTTGGGGGGGTCCAGCTCCTACAATGAGCAGTTCTTC; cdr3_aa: CASSLGGSSSYNEQFF
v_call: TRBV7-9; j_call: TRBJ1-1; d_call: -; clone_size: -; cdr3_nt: TGTGCCAGCGCCACCTTCCTCGGGACGGAGAACACTGAAGCTTTCTTT; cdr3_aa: CASATFLGTENTEAFF
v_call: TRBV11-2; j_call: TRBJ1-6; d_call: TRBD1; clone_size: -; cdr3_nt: TGTGCCAGCACACGGCCGGGACAGGGGAATTCACCCCTCCACTTT; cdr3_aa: CASTRPGQGNSPLHF
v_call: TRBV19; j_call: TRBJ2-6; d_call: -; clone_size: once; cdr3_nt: TGTGCCAGTGGCCCCAGCGGGTTCACTGGGGCCAACGTCCTGACTTTC; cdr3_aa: CASGPSGFTGANVLTF
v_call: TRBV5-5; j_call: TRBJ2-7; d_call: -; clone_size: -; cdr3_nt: TGTGCCAGCAGCTTGGAGCGGTCCGGAGTGCAGTACTTC; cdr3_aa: CASSLERSGVQYF
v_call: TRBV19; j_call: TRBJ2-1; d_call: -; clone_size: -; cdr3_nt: TGTGCCTCCAAAACCTGGGGTGACGGCGGGGGCCTCGGCGAGCAGTTCTTC; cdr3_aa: CASKTWGDGGGLGEQFF
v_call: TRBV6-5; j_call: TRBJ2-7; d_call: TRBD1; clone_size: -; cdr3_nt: TGTGCCAGCAGGCCCACAGGGGCCTACGAGCAGTACTTC; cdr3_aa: CASRPTGAYEQYF